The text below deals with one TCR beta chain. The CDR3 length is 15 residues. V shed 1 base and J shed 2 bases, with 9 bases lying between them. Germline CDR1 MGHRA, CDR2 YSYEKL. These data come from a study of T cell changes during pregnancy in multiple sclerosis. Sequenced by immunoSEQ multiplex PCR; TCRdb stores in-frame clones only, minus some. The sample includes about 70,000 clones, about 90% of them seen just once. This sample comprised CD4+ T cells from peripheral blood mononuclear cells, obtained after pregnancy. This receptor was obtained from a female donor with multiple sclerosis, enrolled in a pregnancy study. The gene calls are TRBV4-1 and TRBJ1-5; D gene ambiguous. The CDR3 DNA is TGCGCCAGCAGCCAAGGAGGTATTGGCAATCAGCCCCAGCATTTT. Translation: CASSQGGIGNQPQHF.